This T cell receptor (beta chain) was obtained from a study of cytomegalovirus exposure and HLA in healthy donors. Whole-study context: About 80 million unique TCR sequences came from HLA-typed donors in an early release.

A note on this clone: The antigen is not known.

PCR employed 60 Vbeta and 13 Jbeta primers. The data were produced by immunoSEQ multiplex PCR, yet TCRdb's version contains in-frame clones alone and is incomplete. The sample consists of 90,000 to 150,000 clones, almost 85% of them appearing once. Regarding donors, all were healthy bone marrow donors. Points from the study as a whole: Sequence variants that were highly shared formed a cluster that was likely a sequencing artifact.

Germline V gene lookup returns CDR1 SNHLY and CDR2 FYNNEI. This CDR3 region has 14 residues. Trimming pared 3 bases from V and 2 bases from J, leaving 8 bases between. V and J are TRBV2 and TRBJ2-1, with D hard to call. The sequenced sample consisted of PBMCs. The receptor was isolated from a young woman in good health and CMV-seronegative. CDR3 bases: TGTGCCAGCAGTGACCGGAGTACCTACAATGAGCAGTTCTTC. It translates to CASSDRSTYNEQFF.